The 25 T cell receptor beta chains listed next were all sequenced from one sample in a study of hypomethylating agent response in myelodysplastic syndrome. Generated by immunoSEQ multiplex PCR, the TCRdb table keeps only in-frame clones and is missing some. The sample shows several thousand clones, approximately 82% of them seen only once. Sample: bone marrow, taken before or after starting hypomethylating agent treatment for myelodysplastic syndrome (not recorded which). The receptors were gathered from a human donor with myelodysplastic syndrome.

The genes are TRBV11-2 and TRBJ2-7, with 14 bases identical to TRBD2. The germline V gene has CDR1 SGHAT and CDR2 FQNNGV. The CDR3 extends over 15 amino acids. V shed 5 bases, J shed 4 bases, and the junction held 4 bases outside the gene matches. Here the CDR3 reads CASSTGLAGVYEQYF. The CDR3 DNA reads TGTGCCAGCAGCACGGGACTAGCGGGAGTATACGAGCAGTACTTC. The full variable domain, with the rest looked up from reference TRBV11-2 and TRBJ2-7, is EAGVAQSPRYKIIEKRQSVAFWCNPISGHATLYWYQQILGQGPKLLIQFQNNGVVDDSQLPKDRFSAERLKGVDSTLKIQPAKLEDSAVYLCASSTGLAGVYEQYFGPGTRLTVT.

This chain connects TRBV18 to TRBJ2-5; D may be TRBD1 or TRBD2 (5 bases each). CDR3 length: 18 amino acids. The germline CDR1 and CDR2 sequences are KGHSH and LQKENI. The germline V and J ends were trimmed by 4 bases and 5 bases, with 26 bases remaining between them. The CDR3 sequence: CASSQNPRGQILRETQYF. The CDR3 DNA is TGTGCCAGCTCACAAAACCCCCGGGGCCAGATTTTGAGGGAGACCCAGTACTTC.

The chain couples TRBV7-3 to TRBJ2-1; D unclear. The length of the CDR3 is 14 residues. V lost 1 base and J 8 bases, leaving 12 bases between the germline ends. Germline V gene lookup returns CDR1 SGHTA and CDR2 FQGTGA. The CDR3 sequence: CASSLRADGHEQFF. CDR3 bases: TGTGCCAGCAGCTTAAGGGCGGACGGCCATGAGCAGTTCTTC. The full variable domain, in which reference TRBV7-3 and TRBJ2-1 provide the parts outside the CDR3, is GAGVSQTPSNKVTEKGKYVELRCDPISGHTALYWYRQSLGQGPEFLIYFQGTGAADDSGLPNDRFFAVRPEGSVSTLKIQRTERGDSAVYLCASSLRADGHEQFFGPGTRLTVL.

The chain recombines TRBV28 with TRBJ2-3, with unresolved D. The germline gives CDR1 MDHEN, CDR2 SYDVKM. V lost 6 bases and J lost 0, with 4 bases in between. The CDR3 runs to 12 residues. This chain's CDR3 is CASSHSTDTQYF. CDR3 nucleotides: TGTGCCAGCAGCCATAGCACAGATACGCAGTATTTT.

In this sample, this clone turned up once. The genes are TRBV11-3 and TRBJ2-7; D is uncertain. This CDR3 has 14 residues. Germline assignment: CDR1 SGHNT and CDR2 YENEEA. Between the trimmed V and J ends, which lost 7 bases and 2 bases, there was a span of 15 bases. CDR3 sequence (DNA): TGTGCCAGCACCCGTGATGAACGGCCCTACGAGCAGTACTTC. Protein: CASTRDERPYEQYF.

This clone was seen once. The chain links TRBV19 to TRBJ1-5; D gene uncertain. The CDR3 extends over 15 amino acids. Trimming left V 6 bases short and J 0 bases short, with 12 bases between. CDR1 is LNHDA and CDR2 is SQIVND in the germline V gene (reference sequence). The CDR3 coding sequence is TGTGCCAGTAGCTTGCAGCGAAATAGCAATCAGCCCCAGCATTTT. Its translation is CASSLQRNSNQPQHF.

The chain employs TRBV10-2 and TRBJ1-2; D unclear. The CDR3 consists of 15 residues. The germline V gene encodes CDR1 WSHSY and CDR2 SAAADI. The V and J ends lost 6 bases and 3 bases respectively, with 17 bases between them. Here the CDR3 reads CASSHINKNYYGYTF. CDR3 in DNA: TGCGCCAGCAGCCATATAAACAAGAATTACTATGGCTACACCTTC.

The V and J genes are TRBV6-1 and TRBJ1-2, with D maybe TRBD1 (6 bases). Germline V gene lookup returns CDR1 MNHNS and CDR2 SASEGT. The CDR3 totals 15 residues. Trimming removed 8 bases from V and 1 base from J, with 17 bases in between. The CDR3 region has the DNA TGTGCCAGCCAAACGCGGGGAGGGGGTAACTATGGCTACACCTTC. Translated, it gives CASQTRGGGNYGYTF.

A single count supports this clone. The CDR3 spells CASQLAGEQYF. CDR3 DNA sequence: TGTGCCAGCCAACTAGCGGGAGAGCAGTACTTC. The V gene is TRBV2, the J gene TRBJ2-7, with 10 bases that match TRBD2. The V segment lost 8 bases and the J segment 7 bases; nucleotides outside the gene matches: 2. The germline V gene has CDR1 SNHLY and CDR2 FYNNEI. The CDR3 is made up of 11 amino acids.

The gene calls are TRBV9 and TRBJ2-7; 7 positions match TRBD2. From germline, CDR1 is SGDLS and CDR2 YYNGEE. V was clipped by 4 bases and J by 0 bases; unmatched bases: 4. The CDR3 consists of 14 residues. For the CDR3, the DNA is TGTGCCAGCAGCCCACGACTAGCCTCCTACGAGCAGTACTTC. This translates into CASSPRLASYEQYF. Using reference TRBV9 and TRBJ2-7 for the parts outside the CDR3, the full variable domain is DSGVTQTPKHLITATGQRVTLRCSPRSGDLSVYWYQQSLDQGLQFLIQYYNGEERAKGNILERFSAQQFPDLHSELNLSSLELGDSALYFCASSPRLASYEQYFGPGTRLTVT.

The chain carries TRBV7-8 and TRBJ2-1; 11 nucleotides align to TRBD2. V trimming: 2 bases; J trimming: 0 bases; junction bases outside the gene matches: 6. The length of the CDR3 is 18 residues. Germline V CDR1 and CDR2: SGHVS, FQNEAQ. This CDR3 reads CASSLTSGGLSSYNEQFF. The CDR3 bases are TGTGCCAGCAGCTTAACTAGCGGGGGCCTTAGCTCCTACAATGAGCAGTTCTTC.

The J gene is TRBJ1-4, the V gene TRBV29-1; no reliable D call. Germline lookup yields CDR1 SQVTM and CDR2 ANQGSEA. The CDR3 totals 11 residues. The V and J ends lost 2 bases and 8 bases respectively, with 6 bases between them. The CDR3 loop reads CSVESWEKLFF. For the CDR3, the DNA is TGCAGCGTTGAAAGTTGGGAAAAACTGTTTTTT.

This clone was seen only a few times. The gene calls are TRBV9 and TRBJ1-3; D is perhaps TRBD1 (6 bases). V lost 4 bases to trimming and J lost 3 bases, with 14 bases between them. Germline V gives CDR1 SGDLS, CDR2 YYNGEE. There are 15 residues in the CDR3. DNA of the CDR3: TGTGCCAGCAGCTTCGAAGGGGGAGGTGGAAACACCATATATTTT. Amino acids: CASSFEGGGGNTIYF. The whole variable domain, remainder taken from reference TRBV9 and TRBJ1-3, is DSGVTQTPKHLITATGQRVTLRCSPRSGDLSVYWYQQSLDQGLQFLIQYYNGEERAKGNILERFSAQQFPDLHSELNLSSLELGDSALYFCASSFEGGGGNTIYFGEGSWLTVV.

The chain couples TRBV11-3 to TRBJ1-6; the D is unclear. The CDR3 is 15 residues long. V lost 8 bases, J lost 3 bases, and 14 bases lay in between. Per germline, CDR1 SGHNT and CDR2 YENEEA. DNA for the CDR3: TGTGCCAGCGTCGAGGAGAGATTCTATAATTCACCCCTCCACTTT. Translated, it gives CASVEERFYNSPLHF.

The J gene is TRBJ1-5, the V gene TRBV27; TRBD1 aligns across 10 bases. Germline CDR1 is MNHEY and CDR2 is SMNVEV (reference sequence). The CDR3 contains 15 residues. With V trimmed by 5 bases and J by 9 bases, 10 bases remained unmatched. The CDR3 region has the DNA TGTGCCAGCAGTAGGGACAGGGGACCCGGGACGCCCCAGCATTTT. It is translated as CASSRDRGPGTPQHF.

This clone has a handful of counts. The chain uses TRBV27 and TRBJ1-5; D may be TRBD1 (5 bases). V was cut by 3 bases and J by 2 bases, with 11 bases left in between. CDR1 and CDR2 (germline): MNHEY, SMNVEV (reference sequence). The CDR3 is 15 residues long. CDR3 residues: CASSFQGVGNQPQHF. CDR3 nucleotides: TGTGCCAGCAGTTTCCAGGGAGTGGGCAATCAGCCCCAGCATTTT.

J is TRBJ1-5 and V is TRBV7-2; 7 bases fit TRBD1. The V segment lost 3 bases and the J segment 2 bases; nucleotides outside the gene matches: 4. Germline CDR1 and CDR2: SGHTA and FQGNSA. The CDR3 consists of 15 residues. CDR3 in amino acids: CASSLRQGGNQPQHF. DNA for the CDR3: TGTGCCAGCAGCTTGAGACAGGGAGGCAATCAGCCCCAGCATTTT. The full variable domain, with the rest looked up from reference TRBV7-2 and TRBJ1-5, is GAGVSQSPSNKVTEKGKDVELRCDPISGHTALYWYRQSLGQGLEFLIYFQGNSAPDKSGLPSDRFSAERTGGSVSTLTIQRTQQEDSAVYLCASSLRQGGNQPQHFGDGTRLSIL.

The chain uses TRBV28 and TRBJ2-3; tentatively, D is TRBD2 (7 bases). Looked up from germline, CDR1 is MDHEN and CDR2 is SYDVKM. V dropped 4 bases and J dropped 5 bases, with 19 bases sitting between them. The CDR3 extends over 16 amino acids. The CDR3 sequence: CASSSLLGGVGDTQYF. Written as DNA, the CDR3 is TGTGCCAGCAGTTCCCTGTTAGGGGGGGTGGGAGATACGCAGTATTTT.

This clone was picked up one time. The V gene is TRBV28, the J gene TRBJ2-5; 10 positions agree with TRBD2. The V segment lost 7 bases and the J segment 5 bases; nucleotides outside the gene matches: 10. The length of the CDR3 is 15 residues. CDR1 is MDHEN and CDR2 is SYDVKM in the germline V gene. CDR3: CASIFRPSGSETQYF. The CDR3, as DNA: TGTGCCAGCATTTTCCGTCCTAGCGGGAGTGAGACCCAGTACTTC.

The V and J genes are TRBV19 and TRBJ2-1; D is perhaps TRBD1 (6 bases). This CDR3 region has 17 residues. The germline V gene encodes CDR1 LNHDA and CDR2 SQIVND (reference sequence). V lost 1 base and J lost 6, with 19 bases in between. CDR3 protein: CASSIAAQAGVVNEQFF. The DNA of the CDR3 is TGTGCCAGTAGTATAGCGGCCCAGGCAGGGGTGGTCAATGAGCAGTTCTTC.

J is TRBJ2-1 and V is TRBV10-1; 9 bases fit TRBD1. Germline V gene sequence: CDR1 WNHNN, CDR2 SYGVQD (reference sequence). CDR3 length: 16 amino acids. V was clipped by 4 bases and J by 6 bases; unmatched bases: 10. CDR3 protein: CASSGVQGARGNEQFF. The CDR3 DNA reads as TGCGCCAGCAGTGGCGTACAGGGGGCAAGAGGCAATGAGCAGTTCTTC.

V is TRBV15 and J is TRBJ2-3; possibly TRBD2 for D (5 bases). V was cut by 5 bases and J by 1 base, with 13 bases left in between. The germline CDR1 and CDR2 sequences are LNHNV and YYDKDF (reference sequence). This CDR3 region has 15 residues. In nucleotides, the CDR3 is TGTGCCACCAGCTCAGCGGACGGAGGCACAGATACGCAGTATTTT. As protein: CATSSADGGTDTQYF.

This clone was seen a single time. CDR3 bases: TGTGCCAGCAGTGTGGGGCGAAACAGGGACGGAGGATTAAACATTCAGTACTTC. It encodes CASSVGRNRDGGLNIQYF. The chain uses TRBV6-1 and TRBJ2-4; a weak D match, TRBD1 (6 bases). Germline CDR1 MNHNS, CDR2 SASEGT. The CDR3 sequence is 18 residues long. Trimming pared 4 bases from V and 6 bases from J, leaving 25 bases between.

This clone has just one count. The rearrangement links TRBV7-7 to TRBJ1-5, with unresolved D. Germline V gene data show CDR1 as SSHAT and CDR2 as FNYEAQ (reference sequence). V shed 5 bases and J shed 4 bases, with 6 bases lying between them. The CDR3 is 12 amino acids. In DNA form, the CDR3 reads TGTGCCAGCAGCGAGACAAATCAGCCCCAGCATTTT. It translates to CASSETNQPQHF. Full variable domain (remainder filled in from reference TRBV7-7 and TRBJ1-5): GAGVSQSPRYKVTKRGQDVTLRCDPISSHATLYWYQQALGQGPEFLTYFNYEAQPDKSGLPSDRFSAERPEGSISTLTIQRTEQRDSAMYRCASSETNQPQHFGDGTRLSIL.

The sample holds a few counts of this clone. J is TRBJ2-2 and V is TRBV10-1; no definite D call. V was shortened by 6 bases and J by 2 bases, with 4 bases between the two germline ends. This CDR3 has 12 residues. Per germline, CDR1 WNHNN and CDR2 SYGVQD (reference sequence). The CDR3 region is CASRINTGELFF. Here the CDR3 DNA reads TGCGCCAGCAGGATTAACACCGGGGAGCTGTTTTTT.